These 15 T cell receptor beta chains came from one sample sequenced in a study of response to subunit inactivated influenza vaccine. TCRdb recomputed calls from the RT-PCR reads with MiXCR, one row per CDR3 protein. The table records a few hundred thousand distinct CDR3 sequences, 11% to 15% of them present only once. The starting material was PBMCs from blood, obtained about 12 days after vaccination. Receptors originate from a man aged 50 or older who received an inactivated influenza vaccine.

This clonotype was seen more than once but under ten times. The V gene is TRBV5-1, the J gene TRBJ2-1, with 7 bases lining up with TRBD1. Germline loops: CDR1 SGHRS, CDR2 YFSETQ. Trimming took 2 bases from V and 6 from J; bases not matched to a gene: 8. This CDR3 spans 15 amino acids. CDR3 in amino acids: CASSLTGTVSNEQFF. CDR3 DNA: TGCGCCAGCAGCTTAACCGGGACAGTAAGCAATGAGCAGTTCTTC. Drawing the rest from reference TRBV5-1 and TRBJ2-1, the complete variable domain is KAGVTQTPRYLIKTRGQQVTLSCSPISGHRSVSWYQQTPGQGLQFLFEYFSETQRNKGNFPGRFSGRQFSNSRSEMNVSTLELGDSALYLCASSLTGTVSNEQFFGPGTRLTVL.

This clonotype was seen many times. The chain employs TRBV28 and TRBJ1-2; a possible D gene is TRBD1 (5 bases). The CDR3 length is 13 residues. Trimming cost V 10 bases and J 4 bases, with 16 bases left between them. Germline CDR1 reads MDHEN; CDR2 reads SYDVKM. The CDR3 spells CATREGPAYGYTF. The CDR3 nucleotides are TGTGCCACCAGAGAGGGACCGGCCTATGGCTACACCTTC.

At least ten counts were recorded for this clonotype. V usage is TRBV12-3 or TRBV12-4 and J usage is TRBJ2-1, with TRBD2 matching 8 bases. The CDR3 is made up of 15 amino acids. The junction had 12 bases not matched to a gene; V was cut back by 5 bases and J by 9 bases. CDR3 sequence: CASSALAGSSVEQFF. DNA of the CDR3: TGTGCCAGCAGTGCCCTAGCGGGTAGCTCAGTTGAGCAGTTCTTC.

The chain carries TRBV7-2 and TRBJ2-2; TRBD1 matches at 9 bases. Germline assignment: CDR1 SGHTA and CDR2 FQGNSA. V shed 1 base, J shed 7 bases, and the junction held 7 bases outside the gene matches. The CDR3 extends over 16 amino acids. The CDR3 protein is CASSLVGTGFVGELFF. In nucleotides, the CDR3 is TGTGCCAGCAGCTTAGTAGGGACAGGGTTCGTCGGGGAGCTGTTTTTT.

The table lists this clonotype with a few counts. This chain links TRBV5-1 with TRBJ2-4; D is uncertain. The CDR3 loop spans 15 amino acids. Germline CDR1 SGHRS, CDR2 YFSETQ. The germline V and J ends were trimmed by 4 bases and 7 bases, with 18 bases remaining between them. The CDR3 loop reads CASSPTDPTRNIQYF. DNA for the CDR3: TGCGCCAGCAGCCCGACGGACCCGACCCGGAACATTCAGTACTTC. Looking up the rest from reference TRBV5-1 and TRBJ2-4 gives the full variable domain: KAGVTQTPRYLIKTRGQQVTLSCSPISGHRSVSWYQQTPGQGLQFLFEYFSETQRNKGNFPGRFSGRQFSNSRSEMNVSTLELGDSALYLCASSPTDPTRNIQYFGAGTRLSVL.

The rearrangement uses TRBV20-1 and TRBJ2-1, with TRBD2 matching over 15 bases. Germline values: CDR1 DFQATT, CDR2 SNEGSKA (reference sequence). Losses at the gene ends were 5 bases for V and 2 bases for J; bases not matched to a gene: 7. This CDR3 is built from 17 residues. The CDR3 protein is CSAHTGLAGGTYNEQFF. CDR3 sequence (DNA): TGCAGTGCTCACACGGGACTAGCGGGAGGAACCTACAATGAGCAGTTCTTC.

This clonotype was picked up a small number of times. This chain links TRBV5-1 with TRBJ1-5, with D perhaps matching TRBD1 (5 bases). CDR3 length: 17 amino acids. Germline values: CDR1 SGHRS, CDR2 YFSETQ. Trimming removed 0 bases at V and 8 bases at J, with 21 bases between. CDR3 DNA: TGCGCCAGCAGCTTGGGGGGGGTGCGGCACGGCTCCGAGCCCCAGCATTTT. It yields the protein CASSLGGVRHGSEPQHF.

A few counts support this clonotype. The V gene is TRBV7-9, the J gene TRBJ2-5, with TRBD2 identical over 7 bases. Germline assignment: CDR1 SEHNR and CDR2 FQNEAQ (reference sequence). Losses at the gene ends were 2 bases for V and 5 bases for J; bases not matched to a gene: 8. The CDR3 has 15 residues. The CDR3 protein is CASSLSGGLYETQYF. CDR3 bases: TGTGCCAGCAGCTTATCGGGGGGTCTTTACGAGACCCAGTACTTC.

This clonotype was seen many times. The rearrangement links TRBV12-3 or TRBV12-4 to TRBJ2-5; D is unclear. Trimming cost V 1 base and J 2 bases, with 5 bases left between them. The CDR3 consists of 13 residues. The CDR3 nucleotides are TGTGCCAGCAGTTTAGGGCCACAAGAGACCCAGTACTTC. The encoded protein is CASSLGPQETQYF.

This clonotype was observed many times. CDR3 sequence reads: CAWSVMGTGNEQFF. The CDR3 DNA is TGTGCCTGGAGTGTAATGGGTACGGGCAATGAGCAGTTCTTC. The chain carries TRBV30 and TRBJ2-1, with D unclear. Germline lookup yields CDR1 GTSNPN and CDR2 SVGIG (reference sequence). Trimming removed 0 bases at V and 6 bases at J, with 12 bases between. The CDR3 spans 14 residues.

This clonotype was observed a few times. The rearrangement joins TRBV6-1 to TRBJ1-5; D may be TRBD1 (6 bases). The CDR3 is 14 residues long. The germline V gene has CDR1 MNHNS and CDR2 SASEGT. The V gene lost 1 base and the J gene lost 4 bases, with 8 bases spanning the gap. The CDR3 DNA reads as TGTGCCAGCAGTGAAGAAACAGGGAATCAGCCCCAGCATTTT. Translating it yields CASSEETGNQPQHF.

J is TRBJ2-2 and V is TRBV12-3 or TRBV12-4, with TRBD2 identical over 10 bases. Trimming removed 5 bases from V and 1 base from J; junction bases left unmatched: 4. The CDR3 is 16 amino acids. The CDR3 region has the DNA TGTGCCAGCAGTCAATCTAGCGGGGGGAACACCGGGGAGCTGTTTTTT. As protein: CASSQSSGGNTGELFF.

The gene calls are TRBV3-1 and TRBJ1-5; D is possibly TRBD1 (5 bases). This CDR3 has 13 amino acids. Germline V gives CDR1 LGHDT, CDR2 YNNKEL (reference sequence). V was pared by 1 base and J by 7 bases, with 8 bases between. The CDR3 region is CASSQGDPQPQHF. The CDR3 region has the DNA TGTGCCAGCAGCCAAGGGGACCCACAGCCCCAGCATTTT.

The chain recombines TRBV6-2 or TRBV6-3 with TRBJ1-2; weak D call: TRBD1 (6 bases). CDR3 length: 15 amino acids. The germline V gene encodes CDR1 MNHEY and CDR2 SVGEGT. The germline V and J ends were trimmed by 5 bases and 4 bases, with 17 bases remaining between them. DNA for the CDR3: TGTGCCAGCAGTGGCCGCCAGGGGAGTGGCTATGGCTACACCTTC. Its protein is CASSGRQGSGYGYTF.

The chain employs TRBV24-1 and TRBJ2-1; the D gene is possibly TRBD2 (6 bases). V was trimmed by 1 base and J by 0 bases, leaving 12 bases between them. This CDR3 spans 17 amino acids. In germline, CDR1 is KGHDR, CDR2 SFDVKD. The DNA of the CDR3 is TGTGCCACCAGTGATTTTGGCGACGGGGGCTCCTACAATGAGCAGTTCTTC. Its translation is CATSDFGDGGSYNEQFF.